This T cell receptor (beta chain) was sequenced during a study of cytomegalovirus exposure and HLA in healthy donors (dated by TCRdb to 2016 to 2017). At the level of the whole study: An earlier analysis of approximately 600 of the donors reported roughly 270 Gb of sequence data and around 120 million unique TCR beta sequences from about 179 million T cells. Roughly 300 gigabases of sequencing data and around 80 million unique TCR sequences made up an early release that covered several hundred HLA-typed donors. Of the 300 to 400 genotyped donors, roughly 80% fell in the genetic ancestry cluster associated with self-reported Caucasian donors. The aim of the study was to test whether cataloging public T cell receptors could identify signatures of past pathogen exposure. Using immunosequencing, the study profiled T cell repertoires from 500 to 800 subjects and related those repertoires to cytomegalovirus serostatus. A separate validation cohort of about 110 different subjects was used in addition to the roughly 620-subject first cohort. To predict cytomegalovirus infection status, the study brought together high-throughput TCR immunosequencing, statistical association of individual TCRs with disease status, and machine learning. A later analysis re-examined previously published TCR beta repertoires from 610 or so donors and added high-resolution HLA genotyping to investigate patterns of TCR occurrence. The later analysis used no new phenotypic data to find candidate immune exposures, relying instead on TCR beta sequences and their occurrence across donors. To decide whether each TCR beta V gene segment behaved as functional or pseudogenic, an earlier analysis of approximately 620 of the donors relied on high-throughput TCR beta sequencing. Donor age, sex, ethnicity and CMV serostatus were collected together with the repertoire data. A later genetic analysis used genome-wide SNP genotypes for about 55% of the 666 donors, treating that subset as a discovery cohort. All discovery cohort repertoires had been generated on a single sequencing platform. Class I and class II HLA loci were covered by the typing at four-digit resolution. Typing coverage differed by locus: A, B, C, DRB1 and DQB1 were typed in about 629-630 donors, DQA1 in around 500, DPA1 in some 610, and DPB1 in 400 to 490. Because of strong linkage in the cohort, four to six DR-DQ haplotypes were treated as single units for association and clustering. Across 398 genotyped donors of the cohort, an average of roughly 250,000 unique TCR beta nucleotide sequences per donor were sequenced, and around 19% of those sequences were non-productive. Overall study results and their limits: Most TCR sequences were observed very rarely across donors, whereas some public TCRs were present in many individuals. A further reported finding was that TCR beta sequences accurately predicted the HLA-A and HLA-B alleles for most subjects in the first cohort. The 87-base-pair reads could not distinguish some IMGT-functional V segments, including TRBV6-2 and TRBV6-3, so those segments were excluded. Three of the identified cytomegalovirus-associated TCR beta chains were confirmed in vitro to be specific for cytomegalovirus antigens. V-gene and J-gene trimming of TCR beta chains was associated with a missense DCLRE1C variant in a later genetic analysis, and the association was replicated in an independent cohort. HLA typing was unavailable for some donors at each locus, so association tests used only the typed subset. When HLA alleles, especially DR and DQ, strongly co-occurred, TCR associations were difficult to assign to individual alleles. Immune exposure information for the cohort was limited to CMV serostatus. A later analysis reported that several top co-occurrence clusters appeared linked to parvovirus B19, influenza, CMV and Epstein-Barr virus. In the study, approximately 150 TCR beta chains were listed as associated with cytomegalovirus. Linkage disequilibrium might explain the correlated functional status among segregating V segments, but an unknown experimental factor could not be excluded. A later analysis associated 15,000 to 20,000 TCR beta sequences with specific HLA alleles at a false discovery rate of 0.05. Broadly in line with IMGT annotations, most TCR beta V segments showed up in productive rearrangements about 87% or about 30% of the time in an earlier analysis of about 500 of the donors. The presence/absence analyses assumed that sequencing depth was roughly uniform across donors, and that assumption may not be true. According to the authors, the approach could potentially be generalized to other disease states and immunological phenotypes. A group of highly shared sequence variants was considered likely to be a technical artifact of the sequencing pipeline. In a later analysis, the rate of TCR association differed among HLA loci, with DRB1 alleles having the most associated TCRs and HLA-C alleles having the fewest. A later analysis found that most CMV-associated TCR beta chains appeared HLA-restricted, with HLA associations seemingly driven largely by CMV exposure. In this cohort, only TCR beta chains were sequenced, and detectable features were limited by the absence of alpha or paired-chain data. Cytomegalovirus status was reported to be diagnosed by the classifier with high specificity and sensitivity in both the original and validation cohorts. A later analysis found that HLA-associated TCR beta chains were more clonally expanded and had lower generation probabilities than equally common non-associated chains. A later genetic analysis reported fewer N-insertions in productive TCRs among donors in an Asian-associated ancestry cluster than the roughly 620-donor mean. The earlier analysis of some 540 of the donors excluded around 17 rarely observed V segments, including chromosome 9 orphons, because counts were too low.

The cohort was made up of about 610 healthy bone marrow donors. Cohort members were all nominally healthy when sampled, although unrecorded immune exposures were likely present. CMV serostatus was positive for roughly 290 and negative for about 55% of the roughly 670 cohort members, and was not recorded for this donor. A peripheral blood sample was provided by each donor, and peripheral blood mononuclear cells were used for TCR beta sequencing. The Qiagen DNeasy Blood Extraction Kit was used to extract genomic DNA from the blood cell samples. The CDR3 goes from the cysteine to the phenylalanine over 19 residues. Only the CDR3 DNA is retained, 57 bases long and in frame from the first base. From the germline V gene (reference sequence), CDR1 is SEHNR and CDR2 is FQNEAQ. Trimming takes 1 base from V and 4 bases from J, and the germline ends sit 26 bases apart. Remarks on this clone: Its antigen remains unidentified. No per-base quality is available; no much larger clone lies one base away.

Library preparation employed the immunoSEQ multiplex PCR assay. For the multiplex PCR, a mixture combining 60 forward primers for TCR Vbeta segments and 13 reverse primers for TCR Jbeta segments was used. A multiplex PCR assay on genomic DNA amplified the CDR3 region of rearranged TCR beta genes. Amplified TCR beta libraries were sequenced as 87-base-pair reads on the Illumina HiSeq System. Under the source paper's analysis protocol: A later analysis counted about 80 million unique TCR beta chains across the 650 to 800 repertoires, and around 12 million of these chains were shared by at least two donors. A nearest-neighbor algorithm error-corrected the raw reads and collapsed the reads into unique sequences, merging closely related sequences to remove PCR and sequencing errors. CDR3 sequences were aligned to IMGT reference sequences to assign V, D and J gene segments. For a sequence to be retained, at least a six-nucleotide match to both a V gene segment and a J gene segment was required. A rearrangement counted as productive if the CDR3 had no stop codons and remained in frame with V and J, and every other rearrangement counted as non-productive. CDR3 was defined by IMGT convention, running from the second conserved V-encoded cysteine to the conserved J-encoded phenylalanine. The earlier analysis of more than 450 of the donors excluded sequences that lacked an unambiguous match to a single V gene segment. An earlier analysis of several hundred of the donors called V segments functional above 56.7% productive rearrangements and segregating when the between-donor standard deviation exceeded 5%. A statistical classification framework was built for diagnosing cytomegalovirus status from the catalog of TCR beta chain sequences. V and J gene assignment, in a later analysis, came from comparing TCR nucleotide sequences with IMGT/GENE-DB human TR gene sequences. In a later analysis, CDR3 sequences and most-parsimonious VDJ recombination scenarios were assigned using the TCRdist pipeline. In a later analysis, each TCR beta chain was defined by its CDR3 amino acid sequence together with its V-gene family, and reads without a unique V-gene family were excluded. As a way to deal with suspected cross-contamination and a sequencing artifact, a later analysis dropped 450 to 600 nucleotide sequences that were highly shared and had low generation probability. For each public chain, a later analysis derived a clonal expansion index from normalized ranks of inferred template counts within each repertoire. In a later analysis, generation probabilities were computed with a VDJ recombination model fitted to out-of-frame rearrangements, and the resulting probabilities were checked against IGoR. In a later analysis, hypergeometric tests were used to score TCR-TCR, TCR-HLA and TCR-CMV co-occurrence, with a repertoire-size bias correction applied to TCR pairs. A later analysis estimated false discovery rates by permuting HLA or CMV assignments 20 times. In a later analysis, co-occurring TCRs were grouped using DBSCAN, with TCRdist sequence similarity added in when clustering inside HLA-allele-positive subsets. Repertoires with fewer than 30,000 or more than 120,000 public chains were left out of co-occurrence clustering, as were five repertoires with anomalous nucleotide sharing. TCRdb took over this immuneACCESS table, retaining in-frame rearrangements with V and J assigned. Such tables are incomplete; in checked studies, under half of the missing clones stem from an unresolved V gene, and the remainder is unexplained. The DNA gave D and trimming, while V, J and clone size come from that table. Present in this sample are about 150,000 clones, roughly 77% of which were seen just once. The ten largest make up 3.5% of the sample.

Sequenced: PBMCs. The TCR sequence derives from a human donor in good health. The V gene is TRBV7-9 and the J gene is TRBJ2-7; TRBD1 could be the D gene, as 6 bases match. The CDR3 is CASSLEDRLVDSRSYEQYF. The DNA sequence reads TGTGCCAGCAGCTTAGAGGACCGGCTCGTGGACAGCCGATCTTACGAGCAGTACTTC.